The present entry profiles one TCR beta chain with its context. Its antigen is still unknown. This sample is drawn from a study of OX40 agonist ivuxolimab in advanced cancers. Study as a whole: Earlier treatment with anti-PD-1, anti-PD-L1 or anti-CTLA-4 was permitted, and 30% to 40% had received some.

Broader study findings: CD8+ T cells were the subset that, on average, had more expanded clones than CD4+.

The repertoire was sequenced with immunoSEQ multiplex PCR; TCRdb's copy has only in-frame clones and lacks some. Among fewer than 85,000 clones, 70% to 80% were seen once, and the ten largest hold around 1.6%. In germline, CDR1 is LNHDA, CDR2 SQIVND (reference sequence). V was shortened by 5 bases and J by 8 bases, with 18 bases between the two germline ends. This CDR3 has 14 amino acids. The sample consisted of CD4+ or CD8+ T cells sorted from blood, taken in a trial of the OX40 agonist ivuxolimab. The J gene is TRBJ1-1, the V gene TRBV19; no firm D call. The sequence was collected from an adult with an advanced solid tumor such as melanoma, head and neck, liver or kidney cancer. The CDR3 sequence is CASSYPGPSMEAFF. Here the CDR3 DNA reads TGTGCCAGTAGTTACCCCGGACCGTCGATGGAAGCTTTCTTT.